A selection of T cell receptor beta chains follows, all from one sample in a study of blood T cell repertoires in COVID-19. Clones were sequenced by immunoSEQ multiplex PCR, and TCRdb holds only the in-frame ones, with some missing. In the table there are about 11,000 clones, about two thirds of which are singletons. The sample comprised peripheral blood. These receptors came from a man aged 60 to 75 with COVID-19, enrolled during active disease. The CDR3 runs from the conserved cysteine through the conserved F or W. Fields, in order: V gene, CDR3 protein.

TRBV10-3 | CAISEIQGYTEAFF
TRBV27 | CASSLLRRGDYNEQFF
TRBV7-2 | CASSLGLAVQETQYF
TRBV28 | CASSLPSAGWFDGYTF
TRBV29-1 | CSVVQGAGGNQPQHF
TRBV7-3 | CASSIGVTSTDTQYF
TRBV6-5 | CASSLSRGKLQPQHF
TRBV9 | CASSAGLAGPGELFF
TRBV12-5 | CASGRMSGQGVWGYTF
TRBV12-2 | CASRFNRPNQPQHF
TRBV28 | CASSLLGQALTGELFF
TRBV6-5 | CASWGGGGYEQYF
TRBV24-1 | CATSDKGSFYNEQFF
TRBV7-6 | CASSFGTLETQYF
TRBV7-2 | CASSPYGGRSTEAFF
TRBV7-2 | CASSLELAGGHFEQFF
TRBV6-5 | CASRGTGVNEQFF
TRBV9 | CASSRLPGGSYNEQFF
TRBV19 | CASSGRNYGYTF
TRBV3-1/TRBV3-2 | CASSLFYDNEQFF
TRBV9 | CASSVEPAGANTGELFF
TRBV27 | CASRFGPPDMNTEAFF
TRBV7-9 | CASSPTGQETQYF
TRBV5-4 | CASSSEPGGQETQYF
TRBV5-1 | CASSLTAISGNTIYF
TRBV9 | CASSKGQGEKLFF
TRBV2 | CASNDWAGQGYTF
TRBV7-9 | CASSPGISPEKLFF
TRBV6-1 | CASSEATGGQETQYF
TRBV7-2 | CASSLHGGSGNTIYF
TRBV5-6 | CASSVVFSGNTIYF
TRBV27 | CASSFRTGGLMNTEAFF
TRBV28 | CASSYTGARNQPQHF
TRBV10-3 | CAISPTGGVTDTQYF
TRBV29-1 | CSVYRLAGMETQYF
TRBV5-6 | CASSSWTGVNEKLFF
TRBV28 | CASRLQGVSTDTQYF
TRBV5-1 | CASSLERGRRRDGVPYEQYF
TRBV28 | CASGKEPYDREYGYTF
TRBV5-1 | CASSPPGQGYNEQFF
TRBV6-5 | CASSYLALGGTEAFF
TRBV10-3 | CAISDRGWDTEAFF
TRBV12-3/TRBV12-4 | CASSLGPGTEAFF
TRBV23-1 | CAARGANVLTF
TRBV7-9 | CASSLDGREDQPQHF
TRBV5-5 | CASSLYGWDTEAFF
TRBV7-9 | CASSYPDRARTDTQYF
TRBV5-1 | CASSLSPGGYEQYF
TRBV24-1 | CATSDLGQGGKSDTQYF
TRBV4-3 | CASSYKSLGELFF
TRBV25-1 | CARGDRARNTQYF
TRBV4-1 | CASSQGMTSGSGNEQFF
TRBV6-5 | CASSYVQGSGYTF
TRBV18 | CASSPPRGLTEAFF
TRBV7-2 | CASRSRGQPNEKLFF
TRBV19 | CATRDRGLNYGYTF
TRBV18 | CASSPLREYAEAFF